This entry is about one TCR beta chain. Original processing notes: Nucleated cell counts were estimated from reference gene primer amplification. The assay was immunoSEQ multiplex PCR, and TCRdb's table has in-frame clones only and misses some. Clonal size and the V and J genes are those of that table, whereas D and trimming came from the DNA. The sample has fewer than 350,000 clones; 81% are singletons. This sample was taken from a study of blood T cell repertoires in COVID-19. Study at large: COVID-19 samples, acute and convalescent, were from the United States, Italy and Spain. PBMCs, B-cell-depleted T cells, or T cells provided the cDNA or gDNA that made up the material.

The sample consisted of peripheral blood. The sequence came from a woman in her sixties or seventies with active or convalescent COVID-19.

CDR3 nucleotides: TGTGCCAGCACCTCCCCCCGTGGGCAGGGAGGAAACACCATATATTTT. It codes for CASTSPRGQGGNTIYF. The rearrangement uses TRBV28 and TRBJ1-3; a possible D gene is TRBD1 (5 bases). The germline V gene has CDR1 MDHEN and CDR2 SYDVKM. With 7 bases removed from V and 4 bases from J, the gap between germline ends came to 20 bases. This CDR3 is built from 16 residues.